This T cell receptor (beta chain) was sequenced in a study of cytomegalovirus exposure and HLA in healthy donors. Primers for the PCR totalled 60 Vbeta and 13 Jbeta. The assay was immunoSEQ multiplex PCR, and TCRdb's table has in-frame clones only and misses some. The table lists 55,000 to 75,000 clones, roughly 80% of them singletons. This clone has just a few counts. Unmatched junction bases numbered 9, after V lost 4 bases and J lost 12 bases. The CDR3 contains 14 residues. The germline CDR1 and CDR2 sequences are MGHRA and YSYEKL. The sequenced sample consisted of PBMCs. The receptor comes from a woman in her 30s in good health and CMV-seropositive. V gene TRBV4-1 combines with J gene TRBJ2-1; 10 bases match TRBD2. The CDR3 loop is CASSPGLAGATQFF. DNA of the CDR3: TGCGCCAGCAGCCCCGGCCTAGCGGGAGCCACGCAGTTCTTC.